The 14 T cell receptor beta chains below all came from one sample that was sequenced in a study of blood T cell repertoires in COVID-19. TCRdb keeps only in-frame clones here, not all; method: immunoSEQ multiplex PCR. This table holds about 290,000 clones, just over 85% found once. The specimen sequenced was peripheral blood. The source of these receptors is a woman under 40 with active or convalescent COVID-19.

This clone was picked up one time. This CDR3 reads CASSDVGTGNEKLFF. In nucleotides, the CDR3 is TGTGCCAGCAGTGATGTGGGGACAGGAAATGAAAAACTGTTTTTT. The chain joins TRBV2 to TRBJ1-4; 8 bases map to TRBD1. The CDR3 spans 15 residues. With V trimmed by 3 bases and J by 5 bases, 5 bases remained unmatched. Per the germline V gene, CDR1 is SNHLY and CDR2 is FYNNEI.

V and J are TRBV18 and TRBJ1-2, with 12 bases matching TRBD1. CDR1 KGHSH and CDR2 LQKENI come from the germline V gene. The V segment lost 3 bases and the J segment 4 bases; nucleotides outside the gene matches: 3. This CDR3 spans 15 amino acids. CDR3 residues: CASSPRDRGPYGYTF. In DNA, the CDR3 is TGTGCCAGCTCACCCCGGGACAGGGGGCCCTATGGCTACACCTTC.

CDR3 DNA sequence: TGTGCCAGCAGCCCGGGACAGTCCTACGAGCAGTACTTC. Amino acids: CASSPGQSYEQYF. The chain recombines TRBV7-9 with TRBJ2-7, with TRBD1 matching over 7 bases. From germline, CDR1 is SEHNR and CDR2 FQNEAQ (reference sequence). V shed 5 bases, J shed 1 base, and the junction held 2 bases outside the gene matches. The length of the CDR3 is 13 residues.

The chain links TRBV5-6 to TRBJ2-7, with D possibly being TRBD1 (7 bases). The V and J ends lost 4 bases and 5 bases respectively, with 31 bases between them. Germline V gives CDR1 SGHDT, CDR2 YYEEEE. The CDR3 has 19 amino acids. The CDR3 DNA follows: TGTGCCAGCAGCGGAGACAGGGCTTTCGCGGGACCCCCTCAGGACGAGCAGTACTTC. Its protein is CASSGDRAFAGPPQDEQYF.

The chain has TRBV9 and TRBJ1-6; D remains ambiguous. The CDR3 runs to 13 residues. The V end was cut by 4 bases, the J end by 8 bases, with 10 bases between. The V gene's germline CDR1 is SGDLS and CDR2 YYNGEE. The CDR3 loop reads CASSPKADSPLHF. The CDR3 DNA sequence: TGTGCCAGCAGCCCAAAGGCGGATTCACCCCTCCACTTT.

The chain carries TRBV10-2 and TRBJ1-2, with 10 bases identical to TRBD1. This CDR3 has 13 residues. V was clipped by 6 bases and J by 5 bases; unmatched bases: 3. CDR1 is WSHSY and CDR2 is SAAADI in the germline V gene. The CDR3 DNA reads as TGCGCCAGCAGAGGACAGGGGGATTATGGCTACACCTTC. Translation: CASRGQGDYGYTF.

The V and J genes are TRBV6-4 and TRBJ2-1; tentative D call: TRBD1 (5 bases). The CDR3 totals 15 residues. Per the germline V gene, CDR1 is MRHNA and CDR2 is SNTAGT. Trimming took off 0 bases at V and 3 bases at J, with 9 bases between the two ends. The CDR3 bases are TGTGCCAGCAGTGACTCAGCAGGGATCTACAATGAGCAGTTCTTC. This encodes CASSDSAGIYNEQFF.

V usage is TRBV6-6 and J usage is TRBJ2-2; perhaps TRBD2 as D (6 bases). Trimming cost V 8 bases and J 6 bases, with 16 bases left between them. Germline lookup yields CDR1 MNHNY and CDR2 SVGAGI (reference sequence). The CDR3 contains 14 residues. The CDR3 sequence: CASLDRGVPGELFF. CDR3 coding DNA: TGTGCCAGCTTAGATCGCGGGGTACCCGGGGAGCTGTTTTTT.

The genes are TRBV5-1 and TRBJ1-2; 8 positions match TRBD1. The CDR3 length is 15 residues. Germline CDR1 is SGHRS and CDR2 is YFSETQ. V lost 4 bases and J lost 6; bases outside the gene matches: 11. CDR3: CASSPLWTGYDGYTF. CDR3 bases: TGCGCCAGCAGCCCTCTTTGGACAGGGTACGATGGCTACACCTTC.

The chain is built from TRBV14 and TRBJ1-1; no clear D. CDR1 SGHDN and CDR2 FVKESK come from the germline V gene. The CDR3 loop spans 14 amino acids. Trimming stripped 4 bases from V and 4 bases from J, with 13 bases between. The CDR3 region has the DNA TGTGCCAGCAGCCCGGTCTGGGGAGGCACTGAAGCTTTCTTT. It is translated as CASSPVWGGTEAFF. The full variable domain, in which reference TRBV14 and TRBJ1-1 provide the parts outside the CDR3, is EAGVTQFPSHSVIEKGQTVTLRCDPISGHDNLYWYRRVMGKEIKFLLHFVKESKQDESGMPNNRFLAERTGGTYSTLKVQPAELEDSGVYFCASSPVWGGTEAFFGQGTRLTVV.

The chain has TRBV6-1 and TRBJ1-1; a weak D match, TRBD1 (5 bases). Trimming removed 3 bases at V and 0 bases at J, with 8 bases between. Per germline, CDR1 MNHNS and CDR2 SASEGT. The CDR3 sequence is 14 residues long. CDR3 region: CASSDDSVNTEAFF. The DNA of the CDR3 is TGTGCCAGCAGTGACGACAGCGTGAACACTGAAGCTTTCTTT.

The chain has TRBV9 and TRBJ2-5; 9 bases line up with TRBD2. The V segment lost 5 bases and the J segment 2 bases; nucleotides outside the gene matches: 7. This CDR3 spans 15 amino acids. Germline V gene lookup returns CDR1 SGDLS and CDR2 YYNGEE. In DNA, the CDR3 is TGTGCCAGCAGTATAGCGGGGGCCCTTCAAGAGACCCAGTACTTC. It specifies CASSIAGALQETQYF.

In its sample, this clone was seen once. The gene calls are TRBV7-2 and TRBJ1-2, with TRBD1 identical over 7 bases. Germline V gives CDR1 SGHTA, CDR2 FQGNSA. The V segment lost 5 bases and the J segment 3 bases; nucleotides outside the gene matches: 3. The CDR3 loop spans 13 amino acids. CDR3 bases: TGTGCCAGCAGCCCAGACAGGGACTATGGCTACACCTTC. Encoded protein: CASSPDRDYGYTF. Full variable domain (rest looked up from reference TRBV7-2 and TRBJ1-2): GAGVSQSPSNKVTEKGKDVELRCDPISGHTALYWYRQSLGQGLEFLIYFQGNSAPDKSGLPSDRFSAERTGGSVSTLTIQRTQQEDSAVYLCASSPDRDYGYTFGSGTRLTVV.

The chain couples TRBV7-6 to TRBJ2-5; weak D call: TRBD1 (6 bases). Looked up from germline, CDR1 is SGHVS and CDR2 is FNYEAQ. V lost 1 base and J 4 bases, leaving 13 bases between the germline ends. The CDR3 loop spans 15 amino acids. The CDR3 nucleotides read TGTGCCAGCAGCTTAGTGGGGGCCCCCCCAGAGACCCAGTACTTC. Encoded protein: CASSLVGAPPETQYF.